This entry is about one T cell receptor (beta chain). This entry belongs to a study of T cell responses to AZD1222 COVID-19 vaccine. The method was immunoSEQ multiplex PCR; TCRdb's version includes in-frame clones alone and lacks a portion of them. The sample includes about 150,000 clones, 88% of them seen just once. Trimming removed 1 base from V and 4 bases from J; junction bases left unmatched: 5. CDR3 length equals 16 residues. Per germline, CDR1 SGHVS and CDR2 FQNEAQ. The chain carries TRBV7-8 and TRBJ1-2; 11 bases agree with TRBD1. This sequence originates from an adult in good health. Here the sequenced sample was peripheral blood, taken on day 0 of AZD1222 vaccination. The CDR3 sequence is CASSLGGTGGTYGYTF. The CDR3 region has the DNA TGTGCCAGCAGCTTAGGGGGGACAGGGGGAACCTATGGCTACACCTTC.